These T cell receptor beta chains were read from a single sample in a study of shared clonotypes between healthy human individuals. The method was immunoSEQ multiplex PCR; TCRdb's version includes in-frame clones alone and lacks a portion of them. Seen here are roughly 2 million clones, approximately 96% observed once, and the top ten hold roughly 0.13%. Material for sequencing was naive CD4+ T cells sorted from blood. The origin of the receptors is a man younger than 30 in good health. CDR3s include the opening cysteine and the closing phenylalanine or tryptophan. D genes are given only for firm matches. Clone size is stated in some rows and not others, as once, few, many or a class when expanded.

TRBJ2-7 | TRBD1 | TRBV5-4 | . | CASSLGGRDRGEQYF | TGTGCCAGCAGCTTGGGGGGCCGGGACAGGGGCGAGCAGTACTTC
TRBJ2-7 | . | TRBV7-9 | . | CASSLTIGLYPSSYEQYF | TGTGCCAGCAGCTTAACCATCGGACTTTACCCCTCCTCCTACGAGCAGTACTTC
TRBJ1-2 | . | TRBV30 | . | CAWRVGGAYGYTF | TGTGCCTGGAGGGTTGGGGGAGCCTATGGCTACACCTTC
TRBJ2-7 | TRBD2 | TRBV5-4 | . | CASSLTSGHLEQYF | TGTGCCAGCAGCTTGACTAGCGGGCACCTCGAGCAGTACTTC
TRBJ2-1 | . | TRBV2 | . | CASCWTGTPGDEQFF | TGTGCCAGCTGCTGGACCGGGACTCCCGGAGATGAGCAGTTCTTC
TRBJ1-2 | TRBD1 | TRBV27 | once | CASTAWGQGGLSYGYTF | TGTGCCAGCACCGCCTGGGGACAGGGAGGTTTGTCCTATGGCTACACCTTC
TRBJ2-3 | TRBD1 | TRBV5-1 | . | CASSVDRLPTDTQYF | TGCGCCAGCAGCGTGGACAGGCTCCCCACAGATACGCAGTATTTT
TRBJ2-7 | TRBD1 | TRBV7-2 | . | CASSFTRGPYEQYF | TGTGCCAGCAGCTTTACCAGGGGGCCCTACGAGCAGTACTTC
TRBJ2-2 | TRBD1 | TRBV7-2 | . | CASSRWGQVFTGELFF | TGTGCCAGCAGCCGATGGGGACAGGTGTTCACCGGGGAGCTGTTTTTT
TRBJ1-2 | TRBD1 | TRBV4-1 | . | CASSQDYRDRVLGDYGYTF | TGCGCCAGCAGCCAAGACTACCGGGACAGGGTCCTAGGCGACTATGGCTACACCTTC
TRBJ1-2 | . | TRBV2 | . | CASRSNAESGYTF | TGTGCCAGCAGGTCTAACGCGGAGTCTGGCTACACCTTC
TRBJ2-1 | . | TRBV5-4 | . | CASSLKGSSNEQFF | TGTGCCAGCAGCTTGAAGGGGTCAAGTAATGAGCAGTTCTTC
TRBJ1-6 | . | TRBV5-1 | . | CASSLQGADRLSPLHF | TGCGCCAGCAGCTTACAGGGCGCGGATCGGCTTTCACCCCTCCACTTT
TRBJ2-3 | TRBD1 | TRBV7-2 | . | CASSSQGAADTQYF | TGTGCCAGCAGCTCACAGGGGGCGGCAGATACGCAGTATTTT
TRBJ1-4 | . | TRBV5-1 | . | CASSADARRTNEKLFF | TGCGCCAGCAGCGCGGACGCTCGTCGGACTAATGAAAAACTGTTTTTT
TRBJ2-2 | . | TRBV10-3 | . | CAISERQGTIGELFF | TGTGCCATCAGTGAGAGGCAGGGGACGATCGGGGAGCTGTTTTTT
TRBJ1-3 | . | TRBV30 | . | CAWSVPRSSGNTIYF | TGTGCCTGGAGTGTACCACGGTCCTCTGGAAACACCATATATTTT
TRBJ2-2 | TRBD2 | TRBV4-1 | . | CASSQARTSGFTGELFF | TGCGCCAGCAGCCAAGCAAGGACTAGCGGGTTCACCGGGGAGCTGTTTTTT
TRBJ2-1 | TRBD2 | TRBV4-1 | . | CASSQALAGGNEQFF | TGCGCCAGCAGCCAAGCACTAGCGGGAGGCAATGAGCAGTTCTTC
TRBJ2-1 | . | TRBV7-6 | . | CASSRREPPYNEQFF | TGTGCCAGCAGTCGTCGGGAGCCTCCCTACAATGAGCAGTTCTTC
TRBJ2-7 | . | TRBV7-2 | . | CASSLAGYYEQYF | TGTGCCAGCAGCTTAGCCGGATACTACGAGCAGTACTTC
TRBJ2-7 | TRBD1 | TRBV2 | . | CASDRDSYEQYF | TGTGCCAGCGACCGGGACAGCTACGAGCAGTACTTC
TRBJ2-5 | TRBD2 | TRBV30 | . | CAWSPRLAEHQETQYF | TGTGCCTGGAGTCCACGACTAGCGGAGCACCAAGAGACCCAGTACTTC
TRBJ1-5 | . | TRBV4-1 | once | CASSQAWGTSFNQPQHF | TGCGCCAGCAGCCAAGCCTGGGGAACCTCCTTCAATCAGCCCCAGCATTTT